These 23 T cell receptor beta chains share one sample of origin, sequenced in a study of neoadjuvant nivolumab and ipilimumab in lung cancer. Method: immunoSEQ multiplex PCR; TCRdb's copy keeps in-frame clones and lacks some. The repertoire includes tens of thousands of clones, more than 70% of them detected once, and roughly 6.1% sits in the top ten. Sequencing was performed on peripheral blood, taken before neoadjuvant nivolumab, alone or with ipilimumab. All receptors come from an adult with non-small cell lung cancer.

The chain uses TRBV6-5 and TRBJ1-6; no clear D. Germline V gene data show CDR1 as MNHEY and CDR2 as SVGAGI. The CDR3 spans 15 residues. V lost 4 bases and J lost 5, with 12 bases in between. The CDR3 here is CASSFRLPDNSPLHF. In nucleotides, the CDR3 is TGTGCCAGCAGTTTCCGGTTGCCGGATAATTCACCCCTCCACTTT.

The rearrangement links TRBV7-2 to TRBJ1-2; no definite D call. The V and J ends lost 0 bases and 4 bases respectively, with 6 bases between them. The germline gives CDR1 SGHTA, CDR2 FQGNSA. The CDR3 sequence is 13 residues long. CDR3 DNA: TGTGCCAGCAGCTTAGCAGGGTTCTATGGCTACACCTTC. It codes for CASSLAGFYGYTF.

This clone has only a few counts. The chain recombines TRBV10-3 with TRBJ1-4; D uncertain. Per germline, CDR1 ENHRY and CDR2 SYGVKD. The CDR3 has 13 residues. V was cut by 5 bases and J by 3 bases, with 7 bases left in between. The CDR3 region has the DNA TGTGCCATCAGTTGGGGAGCTAATGAAAAACTGTTTTTT. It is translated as CAISWGANEKLFF.

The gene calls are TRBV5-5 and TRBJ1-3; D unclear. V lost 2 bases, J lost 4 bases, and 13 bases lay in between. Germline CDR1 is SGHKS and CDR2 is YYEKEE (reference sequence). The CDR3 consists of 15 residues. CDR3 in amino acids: CASSFLGSDGNTIYF. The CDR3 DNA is TGTGCCAGCAGCTTTTTGGGATCCGACGGAAACACCATATATTTT.

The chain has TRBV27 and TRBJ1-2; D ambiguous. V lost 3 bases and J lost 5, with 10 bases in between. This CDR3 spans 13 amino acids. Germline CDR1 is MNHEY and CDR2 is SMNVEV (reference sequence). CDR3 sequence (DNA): TGTGCCAGCAGTTTGGGTGGATGGTATGGCTACACCTTC. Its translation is CASSLGGWYGYTF.

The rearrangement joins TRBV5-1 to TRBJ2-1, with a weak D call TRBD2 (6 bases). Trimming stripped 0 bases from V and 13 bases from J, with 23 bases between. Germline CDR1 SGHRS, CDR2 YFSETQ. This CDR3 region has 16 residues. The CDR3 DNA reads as TGCGCCAGCAGCTTGGCCTTACGGCCAGGCCGAGCGGGCCAGTTCTTC. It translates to CASSLALRPGRAGQFF. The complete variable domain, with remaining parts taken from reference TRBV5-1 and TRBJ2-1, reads KAGVTQTPRYLIKTRGQQVTLSCSPISGHRSVSWYQQTPGQGLQFLFEYFSETQRNKGNFPGRFSGRQFSNSRSEMNVSTLELGDSALYLCASSLALRPGRAGQFFGPGTRLTVL.

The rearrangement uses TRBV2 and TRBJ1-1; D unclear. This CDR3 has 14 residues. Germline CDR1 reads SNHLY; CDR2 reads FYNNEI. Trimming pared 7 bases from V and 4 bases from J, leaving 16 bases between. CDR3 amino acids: CASTSSSWGTEAFF. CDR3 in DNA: TGTGCCAGCACTTCTTCTTCCTGGGGCACTGAAGCTTTCTTT.

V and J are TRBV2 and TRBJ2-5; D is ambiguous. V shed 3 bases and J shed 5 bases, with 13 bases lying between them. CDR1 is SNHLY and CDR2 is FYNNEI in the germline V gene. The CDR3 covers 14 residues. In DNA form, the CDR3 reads TGTGCCAGCAGTGAGTGGCAGATCAGGGAGACCCAGTACTTC. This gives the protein CASSEWQIRETQYF. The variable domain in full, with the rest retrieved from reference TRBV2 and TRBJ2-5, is EPEVTQTPSHQVTQMGQEVILRCVPISNHLYFYWYRQILGQKVEFLVSFYNNEISEKSEIFDDQFSVERPDGSNFTLKIRSTKLEDSAMYFCASSEWQIRETQYFGPGTRLLVL.

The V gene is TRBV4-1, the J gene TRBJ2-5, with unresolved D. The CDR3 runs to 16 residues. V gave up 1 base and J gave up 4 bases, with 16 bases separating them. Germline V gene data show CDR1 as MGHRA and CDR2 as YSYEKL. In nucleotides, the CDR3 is TGCGCCAGCAGCCAAGTTAACCTAGTCGTGGCAGAGACCCAGTACTTC. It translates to CASSQVNLVVAETQYF.

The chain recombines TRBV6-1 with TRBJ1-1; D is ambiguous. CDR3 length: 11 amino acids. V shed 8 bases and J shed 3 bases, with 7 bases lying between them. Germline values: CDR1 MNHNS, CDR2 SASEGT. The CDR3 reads CASLSDTEAFF. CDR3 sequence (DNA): TGTGCCAGCCTCTCAGACACTGAAGCTTTCTTT.

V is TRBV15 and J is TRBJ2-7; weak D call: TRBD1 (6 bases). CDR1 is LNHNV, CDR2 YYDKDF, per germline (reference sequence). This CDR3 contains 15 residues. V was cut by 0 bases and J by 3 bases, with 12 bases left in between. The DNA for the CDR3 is TGTGCCACCAGCAGAGATATCGGGACACACTACGAGCAGTACTTC. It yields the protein CATSRDIGTHYEQYF.

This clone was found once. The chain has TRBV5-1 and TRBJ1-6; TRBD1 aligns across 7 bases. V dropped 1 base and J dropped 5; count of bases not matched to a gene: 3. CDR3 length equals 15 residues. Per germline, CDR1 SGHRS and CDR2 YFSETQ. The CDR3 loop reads CASSLQGTDNSPLHF. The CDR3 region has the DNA TGCGCCAGCAGCTTGCAGGGGACAGATAATTCACCCCTCCACTTT.

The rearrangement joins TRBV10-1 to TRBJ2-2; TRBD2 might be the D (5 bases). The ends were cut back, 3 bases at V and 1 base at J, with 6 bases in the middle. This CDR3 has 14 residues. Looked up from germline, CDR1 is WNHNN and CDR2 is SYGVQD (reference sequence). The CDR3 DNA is TGCGCCAGCAGTGACCGGGGGAACACCGGGGAGCTGTTTTTT. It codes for CASSDRGNTGELFF.

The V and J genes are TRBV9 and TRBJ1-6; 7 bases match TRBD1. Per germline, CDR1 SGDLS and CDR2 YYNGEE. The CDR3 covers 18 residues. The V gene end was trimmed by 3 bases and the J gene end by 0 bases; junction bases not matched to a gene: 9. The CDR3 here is CASSGWDSESSYNSPLHF. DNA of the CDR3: TGTGCCAGCAGCGGATGGGACAGCGAGAGCTCCTATAATTCACCCCTCCACTTT.

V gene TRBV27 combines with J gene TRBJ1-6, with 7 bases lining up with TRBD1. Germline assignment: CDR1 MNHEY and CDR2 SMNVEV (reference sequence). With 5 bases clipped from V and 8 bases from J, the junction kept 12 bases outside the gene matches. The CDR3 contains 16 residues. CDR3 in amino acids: CASSVWATGAHSPLHF. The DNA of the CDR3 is TGTGCCAGCAGTGTTTGGGCCACAGGGGCACATTCACCCCTCCACTTT.

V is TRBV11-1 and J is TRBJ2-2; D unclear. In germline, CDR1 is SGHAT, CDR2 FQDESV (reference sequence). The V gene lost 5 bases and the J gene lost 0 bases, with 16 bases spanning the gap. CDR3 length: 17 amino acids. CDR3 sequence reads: CASSHRRRLTNTGELFF. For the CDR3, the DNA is TGTGCCAGCAGCCACCGTCGGCGACTTACGAACACCGGGGAGCTGTTTTTT.

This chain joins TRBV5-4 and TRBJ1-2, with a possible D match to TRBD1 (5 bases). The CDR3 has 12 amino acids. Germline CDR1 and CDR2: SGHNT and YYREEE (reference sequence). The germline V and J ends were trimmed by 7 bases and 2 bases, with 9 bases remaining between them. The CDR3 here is CASYRQNYGYTF. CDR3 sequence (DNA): TGTGCCAGCTATCGACAGAACTATGGCTACACCTTC.

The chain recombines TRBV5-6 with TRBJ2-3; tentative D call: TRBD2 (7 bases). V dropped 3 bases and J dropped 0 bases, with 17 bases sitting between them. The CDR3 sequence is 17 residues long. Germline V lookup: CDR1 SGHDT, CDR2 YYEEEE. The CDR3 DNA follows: TGTGCCAGCAGCTCCGTGGGGGCGGGGGAAAGCACAGATACGCAGTATTTT. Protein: CASSSVGAGESTDTQYF. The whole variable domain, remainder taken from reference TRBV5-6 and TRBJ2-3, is DAGVTQSPTHLIKTRGQQVTLRCSPKSGHDTVSWYQQALGQGPQFIFQYYEEEERQRGNFPDRFSGHQFPNYSSELNVNALLLGDSALYLCASSSVGAGESTDTQYFGPGTRLTVL.

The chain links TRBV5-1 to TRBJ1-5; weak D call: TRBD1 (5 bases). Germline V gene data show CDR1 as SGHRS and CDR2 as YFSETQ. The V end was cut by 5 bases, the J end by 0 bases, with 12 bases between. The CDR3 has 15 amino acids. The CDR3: CASRLSGGSNQPQHF. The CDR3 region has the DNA TGCGCCAGCAGGTTGTCCGGGGGTAGCAATCAGCCCCAGCATTTT.

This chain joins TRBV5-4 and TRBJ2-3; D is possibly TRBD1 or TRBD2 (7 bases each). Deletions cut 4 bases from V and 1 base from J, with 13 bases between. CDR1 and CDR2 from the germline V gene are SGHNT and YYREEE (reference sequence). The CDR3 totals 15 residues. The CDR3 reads CASSPGGGGTDTQYF. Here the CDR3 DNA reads TGTGCCAGCAGCCCAGGGGGGGGCGGCACAGATACGCAGTATTTT. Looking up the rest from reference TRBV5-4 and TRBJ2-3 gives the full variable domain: ETGVTQSPTHLIKTRGQQVTLRCSSQSGHNTVSWYQQALGQGPQFIFQYYREEENGRGNFPPRFSGLQFPNYSSELNVNALELDDSALYLCASSPGGGGTDTQYFGPGTRLTVL.

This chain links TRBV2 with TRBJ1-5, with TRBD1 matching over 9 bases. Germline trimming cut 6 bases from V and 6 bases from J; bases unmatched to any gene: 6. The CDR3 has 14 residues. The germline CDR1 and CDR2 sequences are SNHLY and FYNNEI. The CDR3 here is CASRWDREAQPQHF. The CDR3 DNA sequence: TGTGCCAGCAGATGGGACAGGGAGGCTCAGCCCCAGCATTTT.

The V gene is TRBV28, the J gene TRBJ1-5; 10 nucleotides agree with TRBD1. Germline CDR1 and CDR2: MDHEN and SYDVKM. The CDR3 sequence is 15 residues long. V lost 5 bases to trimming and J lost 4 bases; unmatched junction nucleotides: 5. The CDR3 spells CASSPEGQGNQPQHF. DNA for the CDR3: TGTGCCAGCAGTCCGGAGGGACAGGGGAATCAGCCCCAGCATTTT.

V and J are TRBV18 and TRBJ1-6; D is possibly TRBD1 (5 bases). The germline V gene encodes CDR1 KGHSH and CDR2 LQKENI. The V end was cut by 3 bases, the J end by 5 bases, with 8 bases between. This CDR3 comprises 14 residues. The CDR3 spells CASSPDRNNSPLHF. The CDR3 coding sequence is TGTGCCAGCTCACCCGACAGAAATAATTCACCCCTCCACTTT.